Below, one T cell receptor (beta chain) is given with its context. The CDR3 consists of 17 residues. V lost 0 bases, J lost 5 bases, and 19 bases lay in between. Germline V CDR1 and CDR2: SGHAT, FQNNGV. Original data processing: Scientists estimated how many nucleated cells there were by amplifying reference gene primers. Generated by immunoSEQ multiplex PCR, the TCRdb table keeps only in-frame clones and is missing some. V and J calls and clone size are those listed in that table; D and trimming were worked out from the DNA. The data contain about 310,000 clones, about 88% of them singletons. The sample is drawn from a study of blood T cell repertoires in COVID-19. At the level of the study: Researchers got acute and convalescent COVID-19 samples from the United States, Italy and Spain. PBMCs, B-cell-depleted T cells, or T cells provided the cDNA or gDNA that made up the material.

Source material: peripheral blood. This sequence originates from a man between 70 and 80 years old with acute or convalescent COVID-19. The genes are TRBV11-2 and TRBJ2-5; TRBD2 is a possible D gene (6 bases). Here the CDR3 DNA reads TGTGCCAGCAGCTTAGATATTAGGGCCACGAGCGGGGAGACCCAGTACTTC. It translates to CASSLDIRATSGETQYF.